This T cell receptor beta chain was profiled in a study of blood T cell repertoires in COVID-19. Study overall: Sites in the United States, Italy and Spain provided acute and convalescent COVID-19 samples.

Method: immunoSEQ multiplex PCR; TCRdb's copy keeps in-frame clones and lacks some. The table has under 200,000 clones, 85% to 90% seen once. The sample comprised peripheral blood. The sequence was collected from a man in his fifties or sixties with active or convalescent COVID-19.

CDR3 residues: CASSSGTSTYEQYF. The CDR3 nucleotides read TGTGCCAGCAGCTCCGGGACTAGCACCTACGAGCAGTACTTC. V and J are TRBV7-8 and TRBJ2-7; 9 bases are shared with TRBD2. J lost 2 bases, V lost 4 bases, and 3 bases had no gene match. The length of the CDR3 is 14 residues. Per the germline V gene, CDR1 is SGHVS and CDR2 is FQNEAQ.